The 12 T cell receptor beta chains presented below share a single source sample, sequenced in a study of CD8+CD57+ T cells in acquired aplastic anemia. CDR3 and TCR beta VDJ profiling relied on a genomic DNA template. From the reads, TCRdb called clonotypes with MiXCR, one entry per CDR3 protein. The table lists about 190,000 distinct CDR3 sequences, less than 65% of them singletons. The sequenced sample was sorted CD4+, CD8+, or CD8+CD57+ T cells (not recorded which) from PBMCs. These receptors were obtained from a human donor in good health, serving as a control.

The CDR3 region has the DNA TGTGCCAGCAGCAAAGGACAGGGGGAAACCTACAATGAGCAGTTCTTC. Its translation is CASSKGQGETYNEQFF. The chain uses TRBV7-8 and TRBJ2-1, with 10 bases identical to TRBD1. V lost 5 bases and J lost 2; bases outside the gene matches: 6. The CDR3 covers 16 residues. The germline V gene encodes CDR1 SGHVS and CDR2 FQNEAQ.

This clonotype has ten or more counts. V is TRBV7-6 and J is TRBJ2-7; 7 positions match TRBD1. Germline assignment: CDR1 SGHVS and CDR2 FNYEAQ. CDR3 size: 15 residues. J was trimmed by 1 base and V by 4 bases; bases with no gene match: 7. CDR3 nucleotide sequence: TGTGCCAGCAGCTCGACAGGGCCCCCTTCCTACGAGCAGTACTTC. It translates to CASSSTGPPSYEQYF.

The CDR3 is CATSTRTGDGYTF. The CDR3 DNA reads as TGTGCCACCAGCACACGGACAGGGGATGGCTACACCTTC. This rearrangement joins TRBV15 to TRBJ1-2; TRBD1 matches at 9 bases. V lost 4 bases and J lost 6; bases outside the gene matches: 3. Germline V lookup: CDR1 LNHNV, CDR2 YYDKDF (reference sequence). This CDR3 has 13 amino acids.

This clonotype was seen many times. This chain links TRBV29-1 with TRBJ1-5, with D possibly being TRBD1 (5 bases). Per germline, CDR1 SQVTM and CDR2 ANQGSEA. This CDR3 contains 11 residues. V was cut by 4 bases and J by 5 bases, with 6 bases left in between. CDR3: CSVGGDQPQHF. The CDR3 nucleotides read TGCAGCGTTGGGGGCGATCAGCCCCAGCATTTT.

The chain carries TRBV28 and TRBJ2-2; perhaps TRBD2 as D (6 bases). Trimming took off 8 bases at V and 4 bases at J, with 20 bases between the two ends. The CDR3 is 16 residues long. The germline V gene encodes CDR1 MDHEN and CDR2 SYDVKM. CDR3 nucleotide sequence: TGTGCCAGCCTACTCGCGGGGCGCGTGGGCACCGGGGAGCTGTTTTTT. Encoded protein: CASLLAGRVGTGELFF. The full variable domain, rest sourced from reference TRBV28 and TRBJ2-2, is DVKVTQSSRYLVKRTGEKVFLECVQDMDHENMFWYRQDPGLGLRLIYFSYDVKMKEKGDIPEGYSVSREKKERFSLILESASTNQTSMYLCASLLAGRVGTGELFFGEGSRLTVL.

The V call is TRBV7-3, the J call TRBJ1-5; D remains unclear. The CDR3 covers 14 residues. CDR1 and CDR2 from the germline V gene are SGHTA and FQGTGA. V was shortened by 5 bases and J by 6 bases, with 14 bases between the two germline ends. CDR3 nucleotides: TGTGCCAGCAGCACACCACCGTACAGTCAGCCCCAGCATTTT. It codes for CASSTPPYSQPQHF.

V gene TRBV5-1 combines with J gene TRBJ2-7, with D perhaps TRBD1 (6 bases). The germline V and J ends were trimmed by 3 bases and 3 bases, with 10 bases remaining between them. The CDR3 is made up of 13 amino acids. From germline, CDR1 is SGHRS and CDR2 YFSETQ. The CDR3, as DNA: TGCGCCAGCAGCTACACAGGGAACTACGAGCAGTACTTC. This gives the protein CASSYTGNYEQYF. Full variable domain (outside the CDR3, taken from reference TRBV5-1 and TRBJ2-7): KAGVTQTPRYLIKTRGQQVTLSCSPISGHRSVSWYQQTPGQGLQFLFEYFSETQRNKGNFPGRFSGRQFSNSRSEMNVSTLELGDSALYLCASSYTGNYEQYFGPGTRLTVT.

The chain uses TRBV10-3 and TRBJ2-7; TRBD2 agrees at 9 bases. V lost 10 bases to trimming and J lost 7 bases; unmatched junction nucleotides: 17. The CDR3 covers 15 residues. CDR1 ENHRY and CDR2 SYGVKD come from the germline V gene. The CDR3 nucleotides read TGTGCCAGCCTTGAAGGGGCGGGGGGGCCGGGGGAGCAGTACTTC. Protein product: CASLEGAGGPGEQYF.

This clonotype has at least ten counts. The chain links TRBV19 to TRBJ2-7; D is possibly TRBD1 or TRBD2 (5 bases each). V was pared by 11 bases and J by 0 bases, with 17 bases between. Germline V gene sequence: CDR1 LNHDA, CDR2 SQIVND (reference sequence). The CDR3 runs to 14 residues. The CDR3 here is CASRDGTASYEQYF. In DNA form, the CDR3 reads TGTGCCTCCCGGGACGGGACGGCCTCCTACGAGCAGTACTTC.

As concerns this clonotype: The junction departs from germline at one end; a sequencing error may be responsible. The chain combines TRBV20-1 with TRBJ1-1, with D unclear. The CDR3 spans 13 residues. The germline CDR1 and CDR2 sequences are DFQATT and SNEGSKA (reference sequence). The CDR3 is CSARRHLNTGASF. The CDR3 DNA is TGCAGTGCTAGGCGACACCTGAACACTGGAGCTTCCTTT.

The chain is built from TRBV18 and TRBJ1-5; D not certain. This CDR3 spans 16 amino acids. The V end lost 3 bases, the J end lost 3 bases, and 15 bases lay between the germline ends. The germline V gene has CDR1 KGHSH and CDR2 LQKENI. The CDR3 bases are TGTGCCAGCTCACCTCGAGGCCCCATAGACAATCAGCCCCAGCATTTT. Protein product: CASSPRGPIDNQPQHF. Full variable domain (remainder filled in from reference TRBV18 and TRBJ1-5): NAGVMQNPRHLVRRRGQEARLRCSPMKGHSHVYWYRQLPEEGLKFMVYLQKENIIDESGMPKERFSAEFPKEGPSILRIQQVVRGDSAAYFCASSPRGPIDNQPQHFGDGTRLSIL.

This clonotype was observed many times. The CDR3 loop reads CSVTGTSGPYGPYEQYF. CDR3 nucleotides: TGCAGCGTTACCGGGACTAGCGGACCATACGGGCCTTACGAGCAGTACTTC. The chain carries TRBV29-1 and TRBJ2-7, with TRBD2 identical over 11 bases. The CDR3 contains 17 residues. CDR1 SQVTM and CDR2 ANQGSEA come from the germline V gene. V lost 5 bases and J lost 4; bases outside the gene matches: 16.